This passage covers 32 T cell receptor beta chains from one sample sequenced in a study of control samples from healthy donors and cancer patients. Only in-frame clones appear in the TCRdb table, and some are missing; sequencing was by immunoSEQ multiplex PCR. The sample holds roughly 38,000 clones, more than 85% seen once. The source material was blood. The source is a woman between 50 and 59 years old in good health.

CDR3 DNA sequence: TGTGCCAGCAGTTACGGCGGACCGAATGAAAAACTGTTTTTT. It encodes CASSYGGPNEKLFF. The V call is TRBV6-5, the J call TRBJ1-4; the D is unclear. V dropped 2 bases and J dropped 5 bases, with 9 bases sitting between them. The CDR3 extends over 14 amino acids. Per germline, CDR1 MNHEY and CDR2 SVGAGI.

Note on this clone: Its ends do not fully match the called genes, so a read error is possible. The chain recombines TRBV20-1 with TRBJ2-7, with 7 bases matching TRBD1. Germline V gene data show CDR1 as DFQATT and CDR2 as SNEGSKA (reference sequence). This CDR3 is built from 10 residues. CDR3 nucleotides: TGCAGTGCTTCCCGGGACAGCCTGCTCTTC. Translated: CSASRDSLLF.

The V call is TRBV6-4, the J call TRBJ1-1; 7 bases align to TRBD1. Germline values: CDR1 MRHNA, CDR2 SNTAGT. J gave up 0 bases and V 4 bases, and 5 bases lay outside the gene matches. CDR3 length: 15 residues. CDR3 amino acids: CASSAAGGLNTEAFF. The DNA for the CDR3 is TGTGCCAGCAGTGCCGCAGGGGGTTTGAACACTGAAGCTTTCTTT.

The CDR3 DNA follows: TGTGCCAGCAGCCAACAAAACTACGGCGAGCAGTACTTC. It codes for CASSQQNYGEQYF. The chain joins TRBV14 to TRBJ2-7; D gene unclear. CDR1 and CDR2 from the germline V gene are SGHDN and FVKESK. Trimming stripped 2 bases from V and 6 bases from J, with 11 bases between. The CDR3 extends over 13 amino acids.

The genes are TRBV3-1 (or the pseudogene TRBV3-2) and TRBJ2-3; D might be TRBD1 (6 bases). Germline values: CDR1 LGHDT, CDR2 YNNKEL (reference sequence). CDR3 length equals 16 residues. V lost 2 bases and J 5 bases, leaving 17 bases between the germline ends. The CDR3 coding sequence is TGTGCCAGCAGCCAAAAGAAACAGGGCCGGGGAGATACGCAGTATTTT. Its protein is CASSQKKQGRGDTQYF.

The chain carries TRBV5-4 and TRBJ1-2, with D possibly being TRBD1 (6 bases). This CDR3 spans 15 amino acids. Germline lookup yields CDR1 SGHNT and CDR2 YYREEE (reference sequence). V was pared by 2 bases and J by 8 bases, with 19 bases between. CDR3 in DNA: TGTGCCAGCAGCTTTCAGGACAGATCTGGGAGAGGCTACACCTTC. Its protein product is CASSFQDRSGRGYTF.

This clone was picked up one time. J is TRBJ2-5 and V is TRBV9; the match to TRBD1 covers 8 bases. J gave up 1 base and V 0 bases, and 2 bases lay outside the gene matches. CDR1 is SGDLS and CDR2 is YYNGEE in the germline V gene. The CDR3 length is 15 residues. The CDR3 sequence: CASSVGDRTQETQYF. CDR3 DNA sequence: TGTGCCAGCAGCGTAGGGGACAGGACCCAAGAGACCCAGTACTTC.

V and J are TRBV7-2 and TRBJ2-2, with 8 bases matching TRBD1. This CDR3 spans 15 amino acids. CDR1 is SGHTA, CDR2 FQGNSA, per germline. V shed 5 bases and J 5 bases; nucleotides not matched to a gene: 7. The CDR3 nucleotides are TGTGCCAGCAGCAGAGGACAGGGTGAAACCGGGGAGCTGTTTTTT. Translation: CASSRGQGETGELFF.

Here the CDR3 DNA reads TGTGCCAGCAGCTTGTTCGGGGACACTGAAGCTTTCTTT. Its translation is CASSLFGDTEAFF. The chain uses TRBV5-5 and TRBJ1-1; no reliable D call. This CDR3 region has 13 residues. From germline, CDR1 is SGHKS and CDR2 YYEKEE (reference sequence). The V end lost 1 base, the J end lost 3 bases, and 7 bases lay between the germline ends. The variable domain in full, with the rest retrieved from reference TRBV5-5 and TRBJ1-1, is DAGVTQSPTHLIKTRGQQVTLRCSPISGHKSVSWYQQVLGQGPQFIFQYYEKEERGRGNFPDRFSARQFPNYSSELNVNALLLGDSALYLCASSLFGDTEAFFGQGTRLTVV.

Written as DNA, the CDR3 is TGTGCCAGCAGCTTGGGTGGGGTAAGCTCCTACAATGAGCAGTTCTTC. Translating gives CASSLGGVSSYNEQFF. The chain joins TRBV7-3 to TRBJ2-1, with unresolved D. The germline V gene encodes CDR1 SGHTA and CDR2 FQGTGA. Trimming took off 3 bases at V and 0 bases at J, with 12 bases between the two ends. The CDR3 is 16 amino acids.

This rearrangement joins TRBV7-9 to TRBJ2-5; perhaps TRBD1 as D (6 bases). Germline lookup yields CDR1 SEHNR and CDR2 FQNEAQ (reference sequence). Trimming pared 6 bases from V and 2 bases from J, leaving 19 bases between. The CDR3 has 16 amino acids. The CDR3 region is CASSPGSGTQQETQYF. DNA of the CDR3: TGTGCCAGCAGTCCAGGATCCGGGACACAACAAGAGACCCAGTACTTC. The full variable domain, its missing parts supplied by reference TRBV7-9 and TRBJ2-5, is DTGVSQNPRHKITKRGQNVTFRCDPISEHNRLYWYRQTLGQGPEFLTYFQNEAQLEKSRLLSDRFSAERPKGSFSTLEIQRTEQGDSAMYLCASSPGSGTQQETQYFGPGTRLLVL.

The chain couples TRBV4-3 to TRBJ2-1, with a tentative D call TRBD2 (5 bases). This CDR3 contains 15 residues. The germline V gene has CDR1 LGHNA and CDR2 YSLEER. Trimming shortened V by 8 bases and J by 0 bases, and 14 bases separated the two germline ends. Here the CDR3 reads CASAKIASSYNEQFF. The CDR3 DNA reads as TGCGCCAGCGCTAAAATAGCGAGCTCCTACAATGAGCAGTTCTTC.

The chain is built from TRBV2 and TRBJ1-5; TRBD1 is a possible D gene (5 bases). Trimming shortened V by 8 bases and J by 3 bases, and 11 bases separated the two germline ends. Germline CDR1 SNHLY, CDR2 FYNNEI. This CDR3 region has 13 residues. CDR3 sequence (DNA): TGTGCCAGCGGCGACAGTATCAATCAGCCCCAGCATTTT. Amino acid sequence: CASGDSINQPQHF.

The gene calls are TRBV11-2 and TRBJ1-1; no reliable D call. This CDR3 is 13 amino acids long. V dropped 0 bases and J dropped 2 bases, with 4 bases sitting between them. Germline CDR1 and CDR2: SGHAT and FQNNGV. The CDR3 loop is CASSLESNTEAFF. The DNA for the CDR3 is TGTGCCAGCAGCTTAGAGAGCAACACTGAAGCTTTCTTT.

The V and J genes are TRBV7-9 and TRBJ2-7; 8 nucleotides line up with TRBD2. CDR3 length equals 17 residues. Germline V lookup: CDR1 SEHNR, CDR2 FQNEAQ (reference sequence). V dropped 5 bases and J dropped 3; count of bases not matched to a gene: 15. In DNA form, the CDR3 reads TGTGCCAGCAGCCCACGCCTCGGGGGGGGACGGAACTACGAGCAGTACTTC. Protein: CASSPRLGGGRNYEQYF.

DNA of the CDR3: TGTGCCAGCAGCCTTGAGGGGGGGCACAGGGAGTTCTTC. Its translation is CASSLEGGHREFF. The chain has TRBV13 and TRBJ2-1, with a tentative D call TRBD2 (7 bases). The germline gives CDR1 PRHDT, CDR2 FYEKMQ (reference sequence). The CDR3 extends over 13 amino acids. V lost 5 bases and J lost 14, with 19 bases in between.

The V and J genes are TRBV19 and TRBJ1-2, with D perhaps TRBD1 (5 bases). V lost 7 bases and J lost 3, with 18 bases in between. This CDR3 comprises 15 residues. Per the germline V gene, CDR1 is LNHDA and CDR2 is SQIVND (reference sequence). This chain's CDR3 is CASTRGSMGDYGYTF. The CDR3 DNA sequence: TGTGCCAGTACGAGAGGGAGTATGGGGGACTATGGCTACACCTTC.

The chain has TRBV4-2 and TRBJ1-6, with D tentatively TRBD1 (6 bases). V was shortened by 6 bases and J by 9 bases, with 18 bases between the two germline ends. Germline V gives CDR1 LGHNA, CDR2 YNFKEQ. This CDR3 comprises 15 residues. DNA of the CDR3: TGTGCCAGCAGGAACGGGGGCGGGGTGAGTTCACCCCTCCACTTT. It yields the protein CASRNGGGVSSPLHF.

CDR3 in DNA: TGTGCCAGCAGCTTAACACGGGGGTTCGGGAACACTGAAGCTTTCTTT. Its translation is CASSLTRGFGNTEAFF. The rearrangement links TRBV7-9 to TRBJ1-1; perhaps TRBD1 as D (5 bases). With 2 bases removed from V and 1 base from J, the gap between germline ends came to 14 bases. Germline V gene data show CDR1 as SEHNR and CDR2 as FQNEAQ (reference sequence). CDR3 size: 16 residues.

The gene calls are TRBV12-3 or TRBV12-4 and TRBJ2-7, with TRBD2 as a possible D gene (6 bases). This CDR3 has 13 residues. Trimming left V 4 bases short and J 5 bases short, with 12 bases between. This CDR3 reads CASSSGRPHEQYF. In DNA, the CDR3 is TGTGCCAGCAGTTCGGGGAGGCCACACGAGCAGTACTTC.

This clone occurred a few times. This sequence joins TRBV14 and TRBJ1-1; no definite D call. This CDR3 comprises 13 residues. Germline V gives CDR1 SGHDN, CDR2 FVKESK. V was shortened by 0 bases and J by 7 bases, with 9 bases between the two germline ends. CDR3 in amino acids: CASSQDLRGEAFF. The CDR3 nucleotides are TGTGCCAGCAGCCAAGATTTGCGGGGTGAAGCTTTCTTT.

V gene TRBV15 combines with J gene TRBJ1-1; 7 bases map to TRBD1. Germline V gene lookup returns CDR1 LNHNV and CDR2 YYDKDF (reference sequence). The CDR3 is made up of 17 amino acids. V was clipped by 3 bases and J by 0 bases; unmatched bases: 10. The CDR3 DNA reads TGTGCCACCAGCAGCACCACAGGGGTATCCATGAACACTGAAGCTTTCTTT. It specifies CATSSTTGVSMNTEAFF.

V is TRBV15 and J is TRBJ2-2, with 11 bases matching TRBD1. CDR1 and CDR2 (germline): LNHNV, YYDKDF (reference sequence). Trimming took 9 bases from V and 5 from J; bases not matched to a gene: 8. The CDR3 totals 15 residues. CDR3 sequence (DNA): TGTGCCACTAAGTCCGGGACAGGGGGAACCGGGGAGCTGTTTTTT. Encoded protein: CATKSGTGGTGELFF.

V usage is TRBV27 and J usage is TRBJ1-1; D gene uncertain. V dropped 2 bases and J dropped 2 bases, with 12 bases sitting between them. The CDR3 totals 15 residues. The germline V gene encodes CDR1 MNHEY and CDR2 SMNVEV (reference sequence). CDR3: CASSLRGRPNTEAFF. The DNA for the CDR3 is TGTGCCAGCAGTTTAAGAGGGCGGCCCAACACTGAAGCTTTCTTT.

The genes are TRBV27 and TRBJ2-1, with D possibly being TRBD1 or TRBD2 (5 bases each). The V end lost 3 bases, the J end lost 12 bases, and 15 bases lay between the germline ends. Germline-derived CDR1 and CDR2 are MNHEY and SMNVEV (reference sequence). The CDR3 runs to 13 residues. The CDR3 loop is CASSFNWGRGQFF. The CDR3 DNA reads as TGTGCCAGCAGTTTTAATTGGGGACGGGGGCAGTTCTTC.

The gene calls are TRBV6-5 and TRBJ2-5; D not certain. Germline V gives CDR1 MNHEY, CDR2 SVGAGI. V shed 4 bases and J shed 7 bases, with 16 bases lying between them. The CDR3 consists of 14 residues. This CDR3 reads CASSLDALFRTQYF. As DNA, the CDR3 is TGTGCCAGCAGTTTAGATGCCCTTTTTAGGACCCAGTACTTC.

CDR3 loop: CASSRNNEQFF. The DNA of the CDR3 is TGTGCCAGCAGTCGAAACAATGAGCAGTTCTTC. This sequence joins TRBV6-2 or TRBV6-3 and TRBJ2-1, with D uncertain. V was shortened by 5 bases and J by 5 bases, with 4 bases between the two germline ends. This CDR3 has 11 amino acids. Germline CDR1 and CDR2: MNHEY and SVGEGT.

The chain combines TRBV7-2 with TRBJ1-5, with no clear D. The ends were cut back, 3 bases at V and 4 bases at J, with 13 bases in the middle. The CDR3 runs 15 residues. Germline CDR1 and CDR2: SGHTA and FQGNSA. Here the CDR3 reads CASSFDNFGNQPQHF. DNA for the CDR3: TGTGCCAGCAGCTTTGATAATTTCGGAAATCAGCCCCAGCATTTT.

The chain recombines TRBV19 with TRBJ1-2; D is uncertain. Trimming took 6 bases from V and 6 from J, leaving 14 bases between them. CDR3 length: 13 amino acids. Per germline, CDR1 LNHDA and CDR2 SQIVND (reference sequence). CDR3 protein: CASRWTGINGYTF. The CDR3 coding sequence is TGTGCCAGTAGATGGACGGGGATCAATGGCTACACCTTC.

The CDR3: CASSRGGRTEAFF. The CDR3 coding sequence is TGTGCCAGCAGTCGGGGGGGTCGGACTGAAGCTTTCTTT. The chain is built from TRBV28 and TRBJ1-1; the D gene is possibly TRBD1 (5 bases). The CDR3 extends over 13 amino acids. The V gene's germline CDR1 is MDHEN and CDR2 SYDVKM. V was cut by 5 bases and J by 5 bases, with 12 bases left in between.

V and J are TRBV3-1 (or the pseudogene TRBV3-2) and TRBJ1-1; TRBD1 might be the D (6 bases). The CDR3 loop spans 15 amino acids. Trimming stripped 0 bases from V and 4 bases from J, with 12 bases between. Per germline, CDR1 LGHDT and CDR2 YNNKEL (reference sequence). The CDR3 bases are TGTGCCAGCAGCCAAGATCCGGGGGGGCCCACTGAAGCTTTCTTT. Its protein product is CASSQDPGGPTEAFF.

The rearrangement uses TRBV6-4 and TRBJ2-7; D call uncertain. The CDR3 has 14 amino acids. V was pared by 1 base and J by 1 base, with 8 bases between. Germline V CDR1 and CDR2: MRHNA, SNTAGT. The CDR3 coding sequence is TGTGCCAGCAGTGACTGGGGTAGGTCCTACGAGCAGTACTTC. Translated, it gives CASSDWGRSYEQYF.